This T cell receptor beta chain was sequenced for a study of blood T cell repertoires in COVID-19. Whole-study context: Italy, Spain and the United States were the sources of the convalescent and acute COVID-19 samples.

The study assigned cohorts using participant-reported clinical history. Germline CDR1 reads WNHNN; CDR2 reads SYGVQD (reference sequence). The CDR3 consists of 14 residues. V was pared by 4 bases and J by 8 bases, with 14 bases between. This clone was picked up a small number of times. Authors' data handling: For nucleated cells, counts were estimated from reference gene primer amplification. Clones were sequenced by immunoSEQ multiplex PCR, and TCRdb holds only the in-frame ones, with some missing. V and J calls and clone size are as listed in that table; D and trimming were resolved from the DNA. Of approximately 480,000 clones listed, about 90% are singletons.

The receptor comes from a woman aged 18 to 35 who had recovered from COVID-19. The chain combines TRBV10-1 with TRBJ1-4, with D unresolved. The sample consisted of PBMCs or T cells enriched from blood (not recorded which). CDR3 bases: TGCGCCAGCAGTGTTGGCGGTTCCGACGAAAAACTGTTTTTT. Protein product: CASSVGGSDEKLFF.